The text below deals with one T cell receptor (beta chain). This entry comes from a study of T cells in Graves' hyperthyroidism and ophthalmopathy. CDR3 length: 14 amino acids. With 3 bases clipped from V and 9 bases from J, the junction kept 11 bases outside the gene matches. Graves' hyperthyroidism showing no ophthalmopathy progression within 18 months was considered stable. Researchers amplified the TCR beta CDR3 regions from RNA transcripts. HTBI primers were used for first-round RT-PCR of the TCR CDR3. TCRdb reprocessed the multiplex PCR reads via MiXCR and lists one record per CDR3 protein. The repertoire holds 340,000 or so distinct CDR3 sequences, with approximately 17% as singletons.

The sequence derives from a man aged 25-45 years with Graves' hyperthyroidism. The chain links TRBV12-3 or TRBV12-4 to TRBJ2-7, with 7 bases that match TRBD2. Sequencing was performed on blood. CDR3 amino acids: CASSFTPPPGGQYF. CDR3 DNA sequence: TGTGCCAGCAGTTTCACTCCCCCCCCGGGGGGGCAGTACTTC.